This T cell receptor beta chain came from a study of T cells expressing NK-cell markers (dated by TCRdb to 2019 to 2021). Regarding the research as a whole: About eight donors provided sorted CD3+CD56+NKG2C+, CD3+CD56+NKG2C- and CD3+CD56-NKG2C+ T-cell subsets, whose TCR beta-chain repertoires were profiled. Among the eight sequenced donors, seven were HCMV-seropositive and one was HCMV-seronegative. The study sequenced eight donors, all healthy volunteers chosen at random: three men and five women. Illumina HiSeq 2000/2500, MiSeq or NextSeq was used to sequence libraries as 2 x 150 bp reads.

The germline V gene sets CDR1 to SGHDT and CDR2 to YYEEEE. Taken from cysteine to phenylalanine, the CDR3 has 14 residues. No nucleotide data were recorded. The sequencer was an Illumina HiSeq 2000. The TCR beta cDNA libraries were made using 5'RACE template switching, a step that added both a universal primer site and unique molecular identifiers. cDNA synthesis was primed from the TCR beta constant segment and was followed by two successive PCR amplification steps. In the authors' own workflow: MIGEC handled demultiplexing of the reads and grouping by UMI, while MiTCR was used to assemble and quantify clonotypes. To exclude erroneous sequences, any TCR cDNA sequence not supported by at least two reads was discarded. Downstream repertoire analysis used the tcR package, and clonotypes were matched across fractions by CDR3 nucleotide sequence plus V segment. Antigen specificity was annotated against VDJdb with VDJmatch, allowing one amino acid substitution in CDR3. Following TCRdb reprocessing, every CDR3 protein sequence forms one entry, and DNA is not provided. These V and J calls are TCRdb output, not the study's own analysis. In this sample's table one finds 150,000 to 160,000 distinct CDR3 sequences. Clones ranked in the top ten supply approximately 35% of the sample.

The paper as a whole reports these results and caveats: It remained unclear whether the expanded NKG2C-expressing T cell clones were specific for HCMV antigens. In over 5 donors, the dominant CD3+CD56+NKG2C+ clonotypes were among the top 10 CD8+ clonotypes and accounted for about 1.0-7.5% of CD8+ T cells. Those dominant clonotypes were again the most abundant among CD3+CD56-NKG2C+ cells in a handful of donors, at 28.3-60.1%.

To determine HCMV serostatus, a commercial ELISA kit was used to detect HCMV-specific IgG in serum. Peripheral blood mononuclear cells were isolated from blood by Ficoll density gradient centrifugation. Points on this clonotype: The antigen it recognizes is unknown.

The TCR comes from a woman aged 45-65 years in good health. Donor details come from another sample of the same person, matched by shared clones. The sample taken for sequencing was blood T cells: a sorted CD56 or NKG2C T cell subset, CD4+ or CD8+ T cells, or bulk PBMC T cells (not recorded which). The chain links TRBV5-6 with TRBJ2-7; TCRdb gives TRBD1 as the D gene, but with no DNA this cannot be confirmed. Here the CDR3 is given as CASSPGGVSYEQYF.